This T cell receptor (beta chain) comes out of a study of cytomegalovirus exposure and HLA in healthy donors. Overall study results and limits: Among TCR beta chains, those listed as cytomegalovirus-associated numbered around 160.

Of note for this clone: Its antigen remains unknown.

CDR1 and CDR2 from the germline V gene are MDHEN and SYDVKM. The V gene lost 2 bases and the J gene lost 8 bases, with 10 bases spanning the gap. The CDR3 runs 13 residues. Researchers ran the PCR with 60 Vbeta and 13 Jbeta primers. Repertoires were generated with immunoSEQ multiplex PCR, while TCRdb's copy carries only in-frame clones and drops some. The table lists 140,000 to 150,000 clones, about two thirds of them singletons. This TCR was sampled from a woman aged 60-75 years in good health and CMV-seropositive. The chain joins TRBV28 to TRBJ2-1; D is perhaps TRBD2 (5 bases). The sequencing sample was made of PBMCs. For the CDR3, the DNA is TGTGCCAGCAGTTTAGGGCTAGCCTATGAGCAGTTCTTC. Its protein is CASSLGLAYEQFF. Looking up the rest from reference TRBV28 and TRBJ2-1 gives the full variable domain: DVKVTQSSRYLVKRTGEKVFLECVQDMDHENMFWYRQDPGLGLRLIYFSYDVKMKEKGDIPEGYSVSREKKERFSLILESASTNQTSMYLCASSLGLAYEQFFGPGTRLTVL.